These T cell receptor beta chains were read from a single sample in a study of naive and memory T cell subsets. One entry per CDR3 protein, called by TCRdb with MiXCR from the UMI-ligation and nested PCR reads. Among some 82,000 distinct CDR3 sequences listed, around 9% were seen once. The sequencing input was naive CD8+ T cells from blood. The origin of the receptors is a human donor in good health. The CDR3 runs from the conserved cysteine through the conserved F or W. Each record gives: D gene, V gene, J gene, clone size, CDR3 DNA, CDR3 protein. D genes are given only for firm matches. Clone size is shown for a subset of rows, as once, few, many or a class of expanded clone.

.	TRBV4-3	TRBJ2-1	many	TGCGCCAGCAGCCTTGACAGTTTTTACTACAATGAGCAGTTCTTC	CASSLDSFYYNEQFF
TRBD2	TRBV20-1	TRBJ2-7	.	TGCAGTGCCCCCAGAGTTCCTAGCGGGTACGAGCAGTACTTC	CSAPRVPSGYEQYF
.	TRBV27	TRBJ1-5	few	TGTGCCAGCTCCTCCAGTTTTGGGGAAATCGATCAGCCCCAGCATTTT	CASSSSFGEIDQPQHF
.	TRBV6-6	TRBJ2-3	few	TGTGCCAGCAGTTGGGACTCCACCACAGATACGCAGTATTTT	CASSWDSTTDTQYF
.	TRBV25-1	TRBJ2-7	few	TGTGCCAGCAGTCCTCTGGGGGACGAGCAGTACTTC	CASSPLGDEQYF
TRBD1	TRBV20-1	TRBJ2-2	few	TGCAGCGCTAGAGGGACAGGGTATCCCGGGGAGCTGTTTTTT	CSARGTGYPGELFF
.	TRBV6-2/TRBV6-3	TRBJ2-7	many	TGTGCCAGCAGTTATACTGGTCTAGCAGGGAGATTATACGAGCAGTACTTC	CASSYTGLAGRLYEQYF
TRBD1	TRBV29-1	TRBJ2-7	many	TGCAGCGCCCGGACAGGGGCTACGTACGAGCAGTACTTC	CSARTGATYEQYF
.	TRBV6-6	TRBJ2-3	many	TGTGCCAGCAGTTACTCGATACTTCTTGGAACAGCTGAAGATACGCAGTATTTT	CASSYSILLGTAEDTQYF
TRBD2	TRBV29-1	TRBJ2-1	many	TGCAGCGTTGAGAGCGGGAGGGCCATTGAGCAGTTCTTC	CSVESGRAIEQFF
TRBD2	TRBV12-3/TRBV12-4	TRBJ2-1	few	TGTGCCAGCAGTTCCCCGGACAGCGGGAGGGTCCGTGAGCAGTTCTTC	CASSSPDSGRVREQFF
.	TRBV7-6	TRBJ2-7	many	TGTGCCAGCAGCCCTAGGGGCCGCCCGGGGCTCCCCTACGAGCAGTACTTC	CASSPRGRPGLPYEQYF
TRBD1	TRBV29-1	TRBJ2-7	many	TGCAGCGTTGCACAGGGGGATTCCTACGAGCAGTACTTC	CSVAQGDSYEQYF
TRBD2	TRBV29-1	TRBJ2-2	few	TGCAGCGTTCTCGGGCTAGCGGATACCGGGGAGCTGTTTTTT	CSVLGLADTGELFF
.	TRBV7-6	TRBJ1-5	few	TGTGCCAGCAGCTTAGCGCCGGGGGGCAATCAGCCCCAGCATTTT	CASSLAPGGNQPQHF
.	TRBV11-2	TRBJ2-5	many	TGTGCCAGCAGCATCTCTTCGGCCGCGACCCAGTACTTC	CASSISSAATQYF
TRBD1	TRBV20-1	TRBJ1-5	many	TGCAGTGCGAGTGGGGACAGGGGGTTGGTGGGCAATCAGCCCCAGCATTTT	CSASGDRGLVGNQPQHF
TRBD1	TRBV5-1	TRBJ1-1	few	TGCGCCAGCAGCTTGAAGGGGGCAGACACTGAAGCTTTCTTT	CASSLKGADTEAFF
.	TRBV10-3	TRBJ2-7	.	TGTGCCATCAGTGGGGGGGACAGCTCCTACGAGCAGTACTTC	CAISGGDSSYEQYF
TRBD1	TRBV4-1	TRBJ1-5	many	TGCGCCAGCAGCCAAGATTCTGGGACAGGGGCCAACAATCAGCCCCAGCATTTT	CASSQDSGTGANNQPQHF
.	TRBV20-1	TRBJ2-3	.	TGCAGTGCCGTAAGGACAGGCACAGATACGCAGTATTTT	CSAVRTGTDTQYF
.	TRBV5-4	TRBJ2-5	few	TGTGCCAGCAGCCTCTCCGGGACCGGTCAAGAGACCCAGTACTTC	CASSLSGTGQETQYF
.	TRBV29-1	TRBJ2-3	many	TGCAGCGTTGACGGACAGATGAGCACAGATACGCAGTATTTT	CSVDGQMSTDTQYF
TRBD1	TRBV6-5	TRBJ2-5	.	TGTGCCAGCAGTTACGGGCAGGGGGCGCGGGAGACCCAGTACTTC	CASSYGQGARETQYF
.	TRBV27	TRBJ2-5	.	TGTGCCAGCAGCCCTAGGACCTGGGAGGAGACCCAGTACTTC	CASSPRTWEETQYF
TRBD2	TRBV6-2/TRBV6-3	TRBJ2-1	few	TGTGCCAGCAGCCGCATCTCTAGCGGGCTGATCTACAATGAGCAGTTCTTC	CASSRISSGLIYNEQFF
.	TRBV7-1	TRBJ2-7	.	TGTGCCAGCAGCCCCTCGGAGGGACCCTACGAGCAGTACTTC	CASSPSEGPYEQYF
TRBD2	TRBV6-1	TRBJ2-3	many	TGTGCCAGCAGTGAACGGGTAGCGGGAGGAGGAGATACGCAGTATTTT	CASSERVAGGGDTQYF
.	TRBV6-6	TRBJ2-7	few	TGTGCCAGCCTTTCCGGAGAGGATGTCGACGAGCAGTACTTC	CASLSGEDVDEQYF
.	TRBV4-3	TRBJ2-1	few	TGCGCCAGCCGGCCCGCGCACGGGACTGAGCAGTTCTTC	CASRPAHGTEQFF
.	TRBV7-8	TRBJ2-3	few	TGTGCCAGCAGCCCCCGCCGCCGGGGAACAGATACGCAGTATTTT	CASSPRRRGTDTQYF
TRBD1	TRBV4-1	TRBJ2-1	.	TGCGCCAGCAGCCGGCGAGACAGGGTGGATGAGCAGTTCTTC	CASSRRDRVDEQFF
.	TRBV7-9	TRBJ2-1	.	TGTGCCAGCAGCTTAGAGGGCAAACACAATGAGCAGTTCTTC	CASSLEGKHNEQFF
TRBD2	TRBV6-6	TRBJ2-7	many	TGTGCCAGCAGAATAGCGGGAGGCGTCCTAAGCGACGAGCAGTACTTC	CASRIAGGVLSDEQYF
.	TRBV5-6	TRBJ2-1	many	TGTGCCAGCAGCTTTGAGGGCTCTGGGTGGTACTACAATGAGCAGTTCTTC	CASSFEGSGWYYNEQFF
TRBD2	TRBV6-5	TRBJ2-1	.	TGTGCCAGCAGTTACAGAACTAGCGATGAGCAGTTCTTC	CASSYRTSDEQFF
.	TRBV7-9	TRBJ1-4	.	TGTGCCAGCAGCTTTCCAGGGTCTAATGAAAAACTGTTTTTT	CASSFPGSNEKLFF
.	TRBV6-5	TRBJ2-1	many	TGTGCCAGCGGAAACAATGAGCAGTTCTTC	CASGNNEQFF
.	TRBV29-1	TRBJ2-3	many	TGCAGCGTTGGGGAGAGCGCAGATACGCAGTATTTT	CSVGESADTQYF
.	TRBV6-1	TRBJ1-2	.	TGTGCCAGTACACTGGAGGTGGCCGACTATGGCTACACCTTC	CASTLEVADYGYTF
TRBD2	TRBV29-1	TRBJ2-5	.	TGCAGCGTTGAAGATTCTTCCAGCGGCGGGAGCTCTTGGGAGACCCAGTACTTC	CSVEDSSSGGSSWETQYF
TRBD2	TRBV20-1	TRBJ2-3	few	TGCAGTGCTAGAGGACGGGGCGGGAGGGACACAGATACGCAGTATTTT	CSARGRGGRDTDTQYF
.	TRBV7-9	TRBJ2-3	.	TGTGCCAGCAGCTCGGAGCTGGGGGGCCGTGATACGCAGTATTTT	CASSSELGGRDTQYF
.	TRBV6-5	TRBJ2-7	few	TGTGCCAGCAGTTTGGCAGGGGTCTACGAGCAGTACTTC	CASSLAGVYEQYF
TRBD2	TRBV9	TRBJ2-1	.	TGTGCCAGCAGCGTAGGGGCACTAGCGGGAGCGAATGAGCAGTTCTTC	CASSVGALAGANEQFF
.	TRBV29-1	TRBJ2-3	few	TGCAGCGTTGAAGATTGGATGGGACAAGAGATCACAGATACGCAGTATTTT	CSVEDWMGQEITDTQYF
.	TRBV9	TRBJ2-3	many	TGTGCCAGCAACCTTGGATCGGGGCGCTCAGATACGCAGTATTTT	CASNLGSGRSDTQYF
.	TRBV29-1	TRBJ2-7	many	TGCAGCGTGGAAGCCGGGACGGCTACCTACGAGCAGTACTTC	CSVEAGTATYEQYF
.	TRBV11-2	TRBJ2-3	few	TGTGCCAGCAGCTTCGAGGGTAGAAGCACAGATACGCAGTATTTT	CASSFEGRSTDTQYF
.	TRBV10-3	TRBJ2-1	few	TGTGCCATCAGTTTAGGGGGAAAAGGGTCCTACAATGAGCAGTTCTTC	CAISLGGKGSYNEQFF
.	TRBV5-6	TRBJ2-1	.	TGTGCCAGCAGCTTGGGAAGTAGGCATGAGCAGTTCTTC	CASSLGSRHEQFF
.	TRBV15	TRBJ2-5	many	TGTGCCACCGGGACCGGGTCGGGGGAGACCCAGTACTTC	CATGTGSGETQYF
TRBD2	TRBV5-6	TRBJ2-1	many	TGTGCCAGCACCCCAGTTAGCGGGAGTGGCAATGAGCAGTTCTTC	CASTPVSGSGNEQFF
TRBD1	TRBV28	TRBJ2-2	few	TGTGCCAGCAGTTTATCCGGACAGGGCACCACCGGGGAGCTGTTTTTT	CASSLSGQGTTGELFF
.	TRBV6-5	TRBJ1-1	few	TGTGCCAGCAGTACGGTCCGGAACACTGAAGCTTTCTTT	CASSTVRNTEAFF